Listed below are T cell receptor beta chains from one sample, sequenced in a study of blood T cell repertoires in COVID-19. The assay was immunoSEQ multiplex PCR, and TCRdb's table has in-frame clones only and misses some. The data show fewer than 500,000 clones, more than 80% seen once. Sequenced material: PBMCs or T cells enriched from blood (not recorded which). All receptors derive from a man aged 25 to 40 who had recovered from COVID-19. Both conserved end residues are part of each CDR3. The order of the fields is J gene, V gene, D gene, clone size, CDR3 DNA, CDR3 protein. The D gene is left open where the match is weak. The size entry is marked missing in some rows and otherwise reads once, few, many or a size class.

TRBJ2-1	TRBV4-2	TRBD2	.	TGTGCCAGCAGCCAAAGGTCCGGGACTAGCGGCTATGAGCAGTTCTTC	CASSQRSGTSGYEQFF
TRBJ2-7	TRBV19	TRBD2	.	TGTGCCAGTGGGCCCGGGACTAACCTAGGGGAGCAGTACTTC	CASGPGTNLGEQYF
TRBJ2-1	TRBV7-9	.	.	TGTGCCAGCAGCCCACCGGACAGACTATACAATGAGCAGTTCTTC	CASSPPDRLYNEQFF
TRBJ2-7	TRBV27	.	.	TGTGCCAGCAGTTCCCTGGGGGGACGGGCAAGCTACGAGCAGTACTTC	CASSSLGGRASYEQYF
TRBJ1-3	TRBV15	.	.	TGTGCCACCAGCAGAGAACCGGGACTCACCCTCTCTGGAAACACCATATATTTT	CATSREPGLTLSGNTIYF
TRBJ1-2	TRBV7-8	TRBD1	.	TGTGCCAGCAGCCCGAACAGGTTCCCGGGACAGGGAAATGGCTACACCTTC	CASSPNRFPGQGNGYTF
TRBJ2-5	TRBV7-8	.	.	TGTGCCAGCAGCTACGGGGGTGTCCAAGAGACCCAGTACTTC	CASSYGGVQETQYF
TRBJ2-1	TRBV19	TRBD2	.	TGTGCCAGTAGTAGGCGGGGGGAAGGACTTAATGAGCAGTTCTTC	CASSRRGEGLNEQFF
TRBJ2-6	TRBV5-1	.	.	TGCGCCAGCAGCTCTCTACAGGGTACCGGGGCCAACGTCCTGACTTTC	CASSSLQGTGANVLTF
TRBJ2-7	TRBV7-9	TRBD2	.	TGTGCCAGCAGCCCACCGGGACTAGCGGGACGAGAGCAGTACTTC	CASSPPGLAGREQYF
TRBJ2-3	TRBV6-2/TRBV6-3	TRBD2	.	TGTGCCAGCAGTTCAAGTTACGGGACTAGCGGTCCGGTTAGGGGTACGCAGTATTTT	CASSSSYGTSGPVRGTQYF
TRBJ2-2	TRBV15	TRBD1	.	TGTGCCACCAGCAGAGTAGGGGGCGGCCCGTGGACCGGGGAGCTGTTTTTT	CATSRVGGGPWTGELFF
TRBJ2-5	TRBV11-3	TRBD2	.	TGTGCCAGCAGCCCTGGACTAGCGGGAGGCCAAGAGACCCAGTACTTC	CASSPGLAGGQETQYF
TRBJ2-7	TRBV12-5	.	.	TGTGCTAGTGGTTTGGTACAGTCCTACGAGCAGTACTTC	CASGLVQSYEQYF
TRBJ1-5	TRBV27	.	.	TGTGCCAGCAGTCCCGGGGGGACTCAGCCCCAGCATTTT	CASSPGGTQPQHF
TRBJ2-6	TRBV2	.	.	TGTGCCAGCAGACCTACCTCTGGGGCCAACGTCCTGACTTTC	CASRPTSGANVLTF
TRBJ2-1	TRBV10-3	.	.	TGTGCCATCGCCCTACCGAATTACAATGAGCAGTTCTTC	CAIALPNYNEQFF
TRBJ2-7	TRBV5-4	.	few	TGTGCCAGCAGCTCTCAAATCGGGTCCCTATCCTACGAGCAGTACTTC	CASSSQIGSLSYEQYF
TRBJ2-1	TRBV2	TRBD2	.	TGTGCCAGCAGTGAAAGCGGGAGAGGATTCGATGAGCAGTTCTTC	CASSESGRGFDEQFF
TRBJ1-5	TRBV6-5	TRBD1	.	TGTGCCAGCAGTCTCACAGGGGGCATCGGTCAGCCCCAGCATTTT	CASSLTGGIGQPQHF
TRBJ2-1	TRBV20-1	.	.	TGCAGTGCTAGAGTCAACAATGAGCAGTTCTTC	CSARVNNEQFF
TRBJ2-7	TRBV28	.	.	TGTGCCAGCACCTCTAACAGGGCACTCTACGAGCAGTACTTC	CASTSNRALYEQYF
TRBJ2-1	TRBV5-8	.	.	TGTGCCAGCAGCCGCCTCGGACAGACGTACAATGAGCAGTTCTTC	CASSRLGQTYNEQFF
TRBJ2-7	TRBV28	TRBD1	.	TGTGCCAGCACGGCCAGGGGGCCTCACTACGAGCAGTACTTC	CASTARGPHYEQYF
TRBJ1-1	TRBV11-2	.	.	TGTGCCAGCAGCCGACAGCAGTCAAAGAACACTGAAGCTTTCTTT	CASSRQQSKNTEAFF
TRBJ1-2	TRBV6-5	.	.	TGTGCCACTAGACCGCGGCAGTACAACCCTTACACCTTC	CATRPRQYNPYTF
TRBJ1-1	TRBV7-9	.	.	TGTGCCAGCAGCTTAGCGGGCAGCTACACTGAAGCTTTCTTT	CASSLAGSYTEAFF
TRBJ1-2	TRBV10-3	.	.	TGTGCCATCAGCCTGACAGGAGCTAACTATGGCTACACCTTC	CAISLTGANYGYTF
TRBJ2-5	TRBV5-1	TRBD1	.	TGCGCCAGCAGCCCAGGGGGCGCAGAAGAGACCCAGTACTTC	CASSPGGAEETQYF
TRBJ2-7	TRBV3-1/TRBV3-2	TRBD1	once	TGTGCCAGCAGCCAGACAGGGGCCGGGTTTGGCGAGCAGTACTTC	CASSQTGAGFGEQYF
TRBJ2-3	TRBV18	TRBD1	.	TGTGCCAGCTCACCTGGGACAGGGGGCCCCCCAGATACGCAGTATTTT	CASSPGTGGPPDTQYF
TRBJ2-1	TRBV15	TRBD2	.	TGTGCCACCAGCGCGAGCGGGAGTTACAATGAGCAGTTCTTC	CATSASGSYNEQFF
TRBJ1-5	TRBV7-3	TRBD1	.	TGTGCCAGCAGCCTAGACGACAGGGGCAATCAGCCCCAGCATTTT	CASSLDDRGNQPQHF
TRBJ2-1	TRBV6-4	TRBD2	.	TGTGCCAGCAGTGACTCCGGGGAACTAGCGGGAAATGAGCAGTTCTTC	CASSDSGELAGNEQFF
TRBJ2-1	TRBV7-2	.	once	TGTGCCAGCAGCTCCCCCTCAGGTCCTGACAATGAGCAGTTCTTC	CASSSPSGPDNEQFF
TRBJ1-2	TRBV29-1	.	once	TGCAGCGTTGGACAACAATATGGCTACACCTTC	CSVGQQYGYTF
TRBJ2-1	TRBV14	.	.	TGTGCCAGCAGCCAAGATTTGGGAGGTTCGTACAATGAGCAGTTCTTC	CASSQDLGGSYNEQFF
TRBJ2-1	TRBV6-5	TRBD2	.	TGTGCCAGTACCGGGACTAGCGTTGAGCAGTTCTTC	CASTGTSVEQFF
TRBJ1-2	TRBV5-1	TRBD1	.	TGCGCCAGCAGCTTCGGGACAGGGGTAGCCTATGGCTACACCTTC	CASSFGTGVAYGYTF
TRBJ1-2	TRBV30	.	.	TGTGCCTGGAGCGCCCCAGATGGTGTAGGCTACACCTTC	CAWSAPDGVGYTF
TRBJ1-1	TRBV9	.	once	TGTGCCAGCAGTACGGTCGGGAACACTGAAGCTTTCTTT	CASSTVGNTEAFF
TRBJ2-3	TRBV7-2	.	.	TGTGCCAGCAGCTTAGTCGGCGGAGATACGCAGTATTTT	CASSLVGGDTQYF
TRBJ2-7	TRBV5-1	TRBD2	.	TGCGCCAGCAGCTTGGTAGGCCTAGCGGATTACGAGCAGTACTTC	CASSLVGLADYEQYF
TRBJ2-2	TRBV4-1	TRBD2	once	TGCGCCAGCAGCCTTGGGCTAGCGGGCAACACCGGGGAGCTGTTTTTT	CASSLGLAGNTGELFF
TRBJ1-1	TRBV3-1/TRBV3-2	.	.	TGTGCCAGCAGCCAAGACCATGACCGGCGGACTGAAGCTTTCTTT	CASSQDHDRRTEAFF
TRBJ2-2	TRBV4-1	TRBD1	.	TGCGCCAGCAGCCTATTTTCCGGGACAGGGGCCCCCGGGGAGCTGTTTTTT	CASSLFSGTGAPGELFF
TRBJ1-3	TRBV28	TRBD1	.	TGTGCCAGCAGTCCAGACCACAGGGGTGTAATGGGCGGAAACACCATATATTTT	CASSPDHRGVMGGNTIYF
TRBJ1-2	TRBV6-6	TRBD1	.	TGTGCCAGCAGTTACACGGACAGGAACTATGGCTACACCTTC	CASSYTDRNYGYTF
TRBJ2-1	TRBV12-3/TRBV12-4	TRBD1	.	TGTGCCAGCAGCCGGACCGGGACAGGTCAGTTCTTC	CASSRTGTGQFF
TRBJ2-2	TRBV7-9	.	.	TGTGCCAGCACCTTAGGAGGTACCGGGGAGCTGTTTTTT	CASTLGGTGELFF
TRBJ2-2	TRBV5-1	TRBD2	.	TGCGCCAGCAGCAGTAGCGGGAGTGTTGGCGGGGAGCTGTTTTTT	CASSSSGSVGGELFF
TRBJ2-5	TRBV24-1	.	.	TGTGCCACCAGTGGAGGGTCCCCCCTCGAGACCCAGTACTTC	CATSGGSPLETQYF
TRBJ1-5	TRBV7-9	.	.	TGTGCCAGCAGCTTAGCGGGGGCCATTAGCAATCAGCCCCAGCATTTT	CASSLAGAISNQPQHF
TRBJ2-1	TRBV7-9	TRBD2	.	TGTGCCAGCAGCCTCACCCCCGGGACTAGCGTTCATGAGCAGTTCTTC	CASSLTPGTSVHEQFF
TRBJ1-2	TRBV6-6	TRBD1	.	TGTGCCAGCAGTCTTGGACAGGAGTTTAATGGCTACACCTTC	CASSLGQEFNGYTF
TRBJ1-6	TRBV2	TRBD1	.	TGTGCCAGCAGCAAACCCCTCGGACAGGGCTTTTCACCCCTCCACTTT	CASSKPLGQGFSPLHF
TRBJ1-6	TRBV25-1	TRBD1	.	TGTGCCAGCAGTGGGACCATGGACAGGGTTTCCTATAATTCACCCCTCCACTTT	CASSGTMDRVSYNSPLHF
TRBJ1-6	TRBV19	TRBD1	.	TGTGCCAGTAGTGATACCGGGACAGGGGATTCACCCCTCCACTTT	CASSDTGTGDSPLHF
TRBJ2-7	TRBV15	.	few	TGTGCCACCAGCAGATCATCGGAGATCGGGGAGCAGTACTTC	CATSRSSEIGEQYF
TRBJ2-5	TRBV19	TRBD2	.	TGTGCCAGTAGCGTAGCAGCGGGGGAAGAGACCCAGTACTTC	CASSVAAGEETQYF